The rows below give T cell receptor beta chains drawn from one sample of a study of glioma-infiltrating T cells after dendritic cell vaccination. Assay: immunoSEQ multiplex PCR; the TCRdb copy retains only in-frame clones and omits some. The sample yields some 87,000 clones, roughly 84% seen once. Here the sequenced sample was blood, taken before dendritic cell vaccination. The receptor set was obtained from a human donor with glioblastoma. Both conserved end residues are part of each CDR3. The D gene is left open where the match is weak. Some rows have no size entry. The others give once, few or many, or a class for an expanded clone.

J gene: TRBJ2-1
V gene: TRBV7-7
D gene: TRBD2
clone size: NA
CDR3 length: 14
CDR3 protein: CASSLGLAFHEQFF
CDR3 DNA: TGTGCCAGCAGCTTGGGACTAGCGTTTCATGAGCAGTTCTTC

J gene: TRBJ1-1
V gene: TRBV7-9
D gene: NA
clone size: NA
CDR3 length: 14
CDR3 protein: CASSREPMNTEAFF
CDR3 DNA: TGTGCCAGCAGCCGTGAACCTATGAACACTGAAGCTTTCTTT

J gene: TRBJ2-7
V gene: TRBV25-1
D gene: TRBD1
clone size: few
CDR3 length: 14
CDR3 protein: CASSITGGSYEQYF
CDR3 DNA: TGTGCCAGCAGTATTACAGGGGGGTCCTACGAGCAGTACTTC

J gene: TRBJ2-7
V gene: TRBV10-3
D gene: TRBD1
clone size: NA
CDR3 length: 15
CDR3 protein: CAISESTGSPYEQYF
CDR3 DNA: TGTGCCATCAGTGAGTCGACAGGGTCACCCTACGAGCAGTACTTC

J gene: TRBJ2-7
V gene: TRBV5-6
D gene: NA
clone size: NA
CDR3 length: 14
CDR3 protein: CASSFGGPEYEQYF
CDR3 DNA: TGTGCCAGCAGTTTCGGAGGGCCGGAGTACGAGCAGTACTTC

J gene: TRBJ1-1
V gene: TRBV27
D gene: NA
clone size: NA
CDR3 length: 14
CDR3 protein: CASASRGEGTEAFF
CDR3 DNA: TGTGCCAGCGCCAGTCGCGGGGAGGGCACTGAAGCTTTCTTT

J gene: TRBJ2-7
V gene: TRBV28
D gene: NA
clone size: NA
CDR3 length: 16
CDR3 protein: CASSSPGHKTSYEQYF
CDR3 DNA: TGTGCCAGCAGCTCGCCGGGACACAAGACCTCCTACGAGCAGTACTTC

J gene: TRBJ1-2
V gene: TRBV19
D gene: TRBD1
clone size: few
CDR3 length: 15
CDR3 protein: CASSIQGAGYYGYTF
CDR3 DNA: TGTGCCAGTAGTATACAGGGGGCCGGGTACTATGGCTACACCTTC

J gene: TRBJ2-3
V gene: TRBV29-1
D gene: NA
clone size: once
CDR3 length: 13
CDR3 protein: CSVGYNFLDTQYF
CDR3 DNA: TGCAGCGTTGGATATAACTTCTTGGATACGCAGTATTTT

J gene: TRBJ2-5
V gene: TRBV4-3
D gene: TRBD2
clone size: NA
CDR3 length: 17
CDR3 protein: CASSQPLAGGGVETQYF
CDR3 DNA: TGCGCCAGCAGCCAACCGTTAGCGGGAGGGGGTGTGGAGACCCAGTACTTC

J gene: TRBJ2-3
V gene: TRBV6-1
D gene: TRBD2
clone size: NA
CDR3 length: 18
CDR3 protein: CASSEATKGLAGTDTQYF
CDR3 DNA: TGTGCCAGCAGTGAAGCAACCAAAGGACTAGCGGGCACAGATACGCAGTATTTT

J gene: TRBJ2-5
V gene: TRBV7-7
D gene: NA
clone size: NA
CDR3 length: 12
CDR3 protein: CASSASEETQYF
CDR3 DNA: TGTGCCAGCAGCGCCTCAGAAGAGACCCAGTACTTC

J gene: TRBJ2-7
V gene: TRBV10-3
D gene: TRBD2
clone size: NA
CDR3 length: 16
CDR3 protein: CAISESGLGLAGEQYF
CDR3 DNA: TGTGCCATCAGTGAGTCGGGCTTGGGACTAGCGGGTGAGCAGTACTTC

J gene: TRBJ1-2
V gene: TRBV10-3
D gene: NA
clone size: NA
CDR3 length: 12
CDR3 protein: CAISAQSHGYTF
CDR3 DNA: TGTGCCATCAGTGCACAGTCCCATGGCTACACCTTC

J gene: TRBJ1-2
V gene: TRBV19
D gene: TRBD1
clone size: NA
CDR3 length: 16
CDR3 protein: CASSENTGDANYGYTF
CDR3 DNA: TGTGCCAGTAGTGAAAACACAGGGGACGCGAACTATGGCTACACCTTC

J gene: TRBJ2-7
V gene: TRBV27
D gene: NA
clone size: NA
CDR3 length: 15
CDR3 protein: CASSSVGEWGYEQYF
CDR3 DNA: TGTGCCAGCAGTTCAGTTGGGGAGTGGGGCTACGAGCAGTACTTC

J gene: TRBJ1-2
V gene: TRBV11-3
D gene: NA
clone size: NA
CDR3 length: 16
CDR3 protein: CASSLEGRGANYGYTF
CDR3 DNA: TGTGCCAGCAGCTTAGAAGGACGGGGTGCTAACTATGGCTACACCTTC

J gene: TRBJ1-3
V gene: TRBV5-1
D gene: NA
clone size: few
CDR3 length: 18
CDR3 protein: CASSSGSTGYLSGNTIYF
CDR3 DNA: TGCGCCAGCAGCTCTGGGTCGACAGGTTATCTCTCTGGAAACACCATATATTTT

J gene: TRBJ1-2
V gene: TRBV6-5
D gene: TRBD1
clone size: NA
CDR3 length: 13
CDR3 protein: CASSYARTGEDTF
CDR3 DNA: TGTGCCAGCAGTTACGCTAGGACAGGCGAGGACACCTTC

J gene: TRBJ2-7
V gene: TRBV4-1
D gene: TRBD1
clone size: NA
CDR3 length: 15
CDR3 protein: CASSQTGQGRGEQYF
CDR3 DNA: TGCGCCAGCAGCCAAACGGGACAGGGGAGGGGCGAGCAGTACTTC

J gene: TRBJ2-1
V gene: TRBV5-4
D gene: TRBD2
clone size: NA
CDR3 length: 15
CDR3 protein: CASSPGLAGADEQFF
CDR3 DNA: TGTGCCAGCAGCCCGGGACTAGCGGGAGCCGATGAGCAGTTCTTC

J gene: TRBJ2-4
V gene: TRBV7-2
D gene: TRBD1
clone size: NA
CDR3 length: 17
CDR3 protein: CASSLALSGGALGIQYF
CDR3 DNA: TGTGCCAGCAGCTTAGCGCTGTCAGGGGGAGCGCTGGGCATTCAGTACTTC

J gene: TRBJ2-3
V gene: TRBV6-1
D gene: NA
clone size: NA
CDR3 length: 12
CDR3 protein: CASTLPTDTQYF
CDR3 DNA: TGTGCCAGCACCCTTCCCACAGATACGCAGTATTTT

J gene: TRBJ2-2
V gene: TRBV5-6
D gene: TRBD2
clone size: NA
CDR3 length: 18
CDR3 protein: CASSAGLAGGLVTGELFF
CDR3 DNA: TGTGCCAGCAGCGCTGGACTAGCGGGAGGGCTGGTAACCGGGGAGCTGTTTTTT

J gene: TRBJ1-4
V gene: TRBV7-8
D gene: NA
clone size: NA
CDR3 length: 14
CDR3 protein: CASSGTLFDEKLFF
CDR3 DNA: TGTGCCAGCAGCGGGACTTTATTTGATGAAAAACTGTTTTTT

J gene: TRBJ1-5
V gene: TRBV6-5
D gene: TRBD1
clone size: NA
CDR3 length: 15
CDR3 protein: CASTKKGAGNQPQHF
CDR3 DNA: TGTGCCAGCACCAAAAAGGGGGCAGGCAATCAGCCCCAGCATTTT

J gene: TRBJ2-7
V gene: TRBV15
D gene: NA
clone size: NA
CDR3 length: 13
CDR3 protein: CATSRERYYEQYF
CDR3 DNA: TGTGCCACCAGCAGGGAGCGGTACTACGAGCAGTACTTC

J gene: TRBJ2-6
V gene: TRBV10-3
D gene: TRBD1
clone size: NA
CDR3 length: 18
CDR3 protein: CATGSWGTGGTGANVLTF
CDR3 DNA: TGTGCCACCGGTAGTTGGGGGACAGGGGGCACAGGGGCCAACGTCCTGACTTTC

J gene: TRBJ2-1
V gene: TRBV7-2
D gene: NA
clone size: NA
CDR3 length: 16
CDR3 protein: CASSLFRGSAYNEQFF
CDR3 DNA: TGTGCCAGCAGCCTTTTCCGGGGAAGCGCCTACAATGAGCAGTTCTTC

J gene: TRBJ1-1
V gene: TRBV9
D gene: NA
clone size: NA
CDR3 length: 16
CDR3 protein: CASSPDIEPMNTEAFF
CDR3 DNA: TGTGCCAGCAGCCCCGACATCGAACCAATGAACACTGAAGCTTTCTTT

J gene: TRBJ1-2
V gene: TRBV10-3
D gene: NA
clone size: once
CDR3 length: 15
CDR3 protein: CAISNGTTANYGYTF
CDR3 DNA: TGTGCCATCAGCAATGGGACAACGGCTAACTATGGCTACACCTTC